The 5 T cell receptor beta chains presented below share a single source sample, sequenced in a study of blood T cell repertoires in COVID-19. Assay used: immunoSEQ multiplex PCR; TCRdb lists only in-frame clones, some missing. The data contain 150,000 to 200,000 clones, roughly 90% of them singletons. Material: PBMCs or T cells enriched from blood (not recorded which). These receptors came from a human donor with acute COVID-19. The donor label of this sample is uncertain.

The CDR3 loop reads CASSPTPYEQYF. The CDR3 DNA follows: TGTGCCAGCAGCCCGACACCCTACGAGCAGTACTTC. The chain links TRBV6-5 to TRBJ2-7; D uncertain. CDR1 is MNHEY, CDR2 SVGAGI, per germline. The V end was cut by 6 bases, the J end by 2 bases, with 8 bases between. This CDR3 has 12 residues.

The chain employs TRBV29-1 and TRBJ2-5, with D possibly TRBD2 on 5 matching bases. Germline V CDR1 and CDR2: SQVTM, ANQGSEA. The CDR3 loop spans 15 amino acids. The V end lost 4 bases, the J end lost 3 bases, and 18 bases lay between the germline ends. The DNA for the CDR3 is TGCAGCGTTGTGAGGGCAGGAGAATTTAAAGAGACCCAGTACTTC. Protein sequence: CSVVRAGEFKETQYF.

This chain connects TRBV7-9 to TRBJ1-4, with D possibly being TRBD1 (6 bases). Trimming took off 3 bases at V and 0 bases at J, with 11 bases between the two ends. Germline assignment: CDR1 SEHNR and CDR2 FQNEAQ (reference sequence). This CDR3 comprises 16 residues. CDR3 residues: CASSFMTGATNEKLFF. DNA for the CDR3: TGTGCCAGCAGCTTCATGACAGGCGCAACTAATGAAAAACTGTTTTTT.

The chain joins TRBV7-2 to TRBJ2-5; D not resolved. This CDR3 contains 12 residues. Trimming pared 2 bases from V and 6 bases from J, leaving 7 bases between. Per germline, CDR1 SGHTA and CDR2 FQGNSA. The CDR3 loop is CASSLPLQTQYF. The CDR3 bases are TGTGCCAGCAGCTTACCCCTCCAGACCCAGTACTTC.

The chain has TRBV21-1 and TRBJ1-1; TRBD1, the D gene given by the table, was not confirmed from the DNA. TRBV21-1 constitutes a pseudogene. The CDR3 totals 18 residues. Here the CDR3 reads CASPDRGDYPRWNTEAFF. Here the CDR3 DNA reads TGTGCCAGCCCGGACAGGGGAGACTATCCCCGTTGGAACACTGAAGCTTTCTTT.